Listed here are 9 T cell receptor beta chains from one sample, sequenced in a study of shared clonotypes between healthy human individuals. Assay used: immunoSEQ multiplex PCR; TCRdb lists only in-frame clones, some missing. The sample shows some 240,000 clones, 60% to 80% of them seen only once. Sequences were obtained from memory CD4+ T cells sorted from blood. The sample's subset: CD45RA-negative fraction. The receptors originated from a man under 40 in good health.

V is TRBV7-8 and J is TRBJ2-2, with D unresolved. Germline CDR1 SGHVS, CDR2 FQNEAQ. The CDR3 totals 11 residues. V was cut by 6 bases and J by 4 bases, with 3 bases left in between. In DNA form, the CDR3 reads TGTGCCAGCAGAAGCACCGGGGAGCTGTTTTTT. It yields the protein CASRSTGELFF.

V gene TRBV4-3 combines with J gene TRBJ1-3, with D hard to call. Germline V gives CDR1 LGHNA, CDR2 YSLEER. The CDR3 extends over 13 amino acids. With 4 bases removed from V and 4 bases from J, the gap between germline ends came to 8 bases. Here the CDR3 reads CASSPSRGNTIYF. The CDR3 region has the DNA TGCGCCAGCAGCCCCAGCAGGGGAAACACCATATATTTT.

The gene calls are TRBV19 and TRBJ2-7; D gene ambiguous. Germline V gene data show CDR1 as LNHDA and CDR2 as SQIVND (reference sequence). The CDR3 runs to 14 residues. Trimming cost V 1 base and J 4 bases, with 11 bases left between them. CDR3 loop: CASSIVIGSYEQYF. As DNA, the CDR3 is TGTGCCAGTAGTATAGTTATCGGCTCATACGAGCAGTACTTC. The variable domain in full, with the rest retrieved from reference TRBV19 and TRBJ2-7, is DGGITQSPKYLFRKEGQNVTLSCEQNLNHDAMYWYRQDPGQGLRLIYYSQIVNDFQKGDIAEGYSVSREKKESFPLTVTSAQKNPTAFYLCASSIVIGSYEQYFGPGTRLTVT.

The rearrangement links TRBV28 to TRBJ1-2; TRBD1 matches at 12 bases. The CDR3 totals 15 residues. Germline V gene data show CDR1 as MDHEN and CDR2 as SYDVKM. V shed 3 bases, J shed 8 bases, and the junction held 7 bases outside the gene matches. The CDR3 spells CASSFSGQGAGGYTF. The DNA for the CDR3 is TGTGCCAGCAGTTTTTCGGGACAGGGGGCTGGCGGCTACACCTTC.

V is TRBV5-1 and J is TRBJ2-5, with D perhaps matching TRBD2 (6 bases). Trimming took off 5 bases at V and 5 bases at J, with 16 bases between the two ends. The CDR3 totals 14 residues. Germline V lookup: CDR1 SGHRS, CDR2 YFSETQ. CDR3 region: CASSRNAGRETQYF. The DNA for the CDR3 is TGCGCCAGCAGTCGTAATGCAGGGAGGGAGACCCAGTACTTC.

The J gene is TRBJ2-6, the V gene TRBV9; 10 nucleotides agree with TRBD1. Trimming at V came to 0 bases and at J to 0 bases, leaving 3 bases not matched to a gene. Germline values: CDR1 SGDLS, CDR2 YYNGEE. There are 18 residues in the CDR3. The CDR3 nucleotides are TGTGCCAGCAGCGTAGGAGGGACAGGGGACTCTGGGGCCAACGTCCTGACTTTC. This gives the protein CASSVGGTGDSGANVLTF.

The V gene is TRBV6-1, the J gene TRBJ2-1, with D unclear. CDR3 length: 15 amino acids. V shed 8 bases and J shed 2 bases, with 16 bases lying between them. The germline V gene encodes CDR1 MNHNS and CDR2 SASEGT. The CDR3 here is CASAFGNGPYNEQFF. The CDR3 DNA is TGTGCCAGCGCATTCGGAAACGGGCCCTACAATGAGCAGTTCTTC.

To note about this clone: This likely reflects a read error, since a far larger clone is one base away. The rearrangement links TRBV4-3 to TRBJ2-3; TRBD2 matches at 7 bases. The CDR3 extends over 18 amino acids. Germline values: CDR1 LGHNA, CDR2 YSLEER. Trimming at V came to 2 bases and at J to 4 bases, leaving 15 bases not matched to a gene. The CDR3 region has the DNA TGCGCCAGCAGCCAAACAACCCGAGGGGCGGGAGAAGCAGATACGCAGTATTTT. Protein product: CASSQTTRGAGEADTQYF.

The rearrangement links TRBV19 to TRBJ1-2; the D gene is possibly TRBD1 (5 bases). The CDR3 has 13 residues. Germline V gene data show CDR1 as LNHDA and CDR2 as SQIVND (reference sequence). The germline V and J ends were trimmed by 7 bases and 2 bases, with 11 bases remaining between them. The CDR3 protein is CASTRTNNYGYTF. CDR3 nucleotide sequence: TGTGCCAGTACCCGGACAAACAACTATGGCTACACCTTC. The complete variable domain, with remaining parts taken from reference TRBV19 and TRBJ1-2, reads DGGITQSPKYLFRKEGQNVTLSCEQNLNHDAMYWYRQDPGQGLRLIYYSQIVNDFQKGDIAEGYSVSREKKESFPLTVTSAQKNPTAFYLCASTRTNNYGYTFGSGTRLTVV.